This TCR beta chain was profiled in a study of cytomegalovirus exposure and HLA in healthy donors. Study-wide points: The study found most TCR sequences rare, yet found some public TCRs in many donors.

The CDR3 loop spans 14 amino acids. V gave up 8 bases and J gave up 1 base; unmatched junction bases: 6. CDR1 and CDR2 (germline): ENHRY, SYGVKD. The PCR contained 60 Vbeta and 13 Jbeta primers. Using immunoSEQ multiplex PCR, the repertoire was profiled, and TCRdb retains in-frame clones only, with some absent. The sample records under 200,000 clones, 70% to 85% being singletons. With regard to this clone: Its antigen is not identified.

Sequenced sample: PBMCs. This sequence joins TRBV10-3 and TRBJ2-3; the match to TRBD1 covers 7 bases. This receptor was taken from a woman aged 40-49 years in good health and CMV-seronegative. The CDR3 sequence: CAIADRARTDTQYF. Here the CDR3 DNA reads TGTGCCATCGCTGACAGGGCCCGCACAGATACGCAGTATTTT.